This TCR beta chain is drawn from a study of T cell changes during pregnancy in multiple sclerosis. In germline, CDR1 is MDHEN, CDR2 SYDVKM. This CDR3 comprises 23 residues. The junction had 22 bases not matched to a gene; V was cut back by 2 bases and J by 0 bases. This table comes from immunoSEQ multiplex PCR, and its TCRdb copy is limited to in-frame clones, with some not included. The table has tens of thousands of clones, 89% seen once. This clone was counted once. The chain joins TRBV28 to TRBJ2-1; TRBD1 aligns across 10 bases. Sequenced here: CD8+ T cells from peripheral blood mononuclear cells, sampled in the second trimester of pregnancy. The clonotype was recovered from a female donor with multiple sclerosis, enrolled in a pregnancy study. The DNA of the CDR3 is TGTGCCAGCAGTTTACCGACCCCAAAGACAGGGGGCGTAAAGTTGGGCTCCTACAATGAGCAGTTCTTC. This sequence encodes CASSLPTPKTGGVKLGSYNEQFF.